This TCR beta chain appears in the sequencing data of a study of blood T cell repertoires in COVID-19. The overall study: Sites across the United States, Italy and Spain contributed samples from acute and convalescent COVID-19.

The germline V gene encodes CDR1 MRHNA and CDR2 SNTAGT. The CDR3 is made up of 18 amino acids. Losses at the gene ends were 0 bases for V and 9 bases for J; bases not matched to a gene: 14. Only in-frame clones appear in the TCRdb table, and some are missing; sequencing was by immunoSEQ multiplex PCR. The sample shows about 190,000 clones, approximately 84% of them seen only once. Cohorts were based on clinical histories the participants reported. This receptor was identified in a woman in her 30s who had recovered from COVID-19. The chain has TRBV6-4 and TRBJ2-1, with 10 bases that match TRBD2. Sequencing input: PBMCs or T cells enriched from blood (not recorded which). The chain's CDR3 is CASSDSTSASGRFSEQFF. The CDR3 DNA is TGTGCCAGCAGTGACTCGACCTCGGCTAGCGGGAGATTCAGTGAGCAGTTCTTC.